The 26 T cell receptor beta chains reported below all come from one sample, sequenced in a study of blood T cell repertoires in COVID-19. Method: immunoSEQ multiplex PCR; TCRdb's copy keeps in-frame clones and lacks some. The data show 200,000 to 250,000 clones, roughly four fifths seen once. The material sequenced was peripheral blood. These receptors were obtained from a woman in her 40s with acute or convalescent COVID-19.

The CDR3: CASSEPQGMRNQPQHF. The CDR3 DNA reads as TGTGCCAGCAGTGAACCCCAGGGGATGCGAAATCAGCCCCAGCATTTT. The chain combines TRBV6-1 with TRBJ1-5; D possibly corresponds to TRBD1 (6 bases). The CDR3 has 16 residues. Germline CDR1 is MNHNS and CDR2 is SASEGT. V was shortened by 2 bases and J by 4 bases, with 15 bases between the two germline ends.

This clone was seen a handful of times. This chain links TRBV11-1 with TRBJ2-7, with D tentatively TRBD1 (7 bases). CDR3 size: 15 residues. Germline CDR1 reads SGHAT; CDR2 reads FQDESV (reference sequence). V was pared by 2 bases and J by 2 bases, with 13 bases between. As DNA, the CDR3 is TGTGCCAGCAGCTTATTGGGGGGACAGACCTACGAGCAGTACTTC. It yields the protein CASSLLGGQTYEQYF. Drawing the rest from reference TRBV11-1 and TRBJ2-7, the complete variable domain is EAEVAQSPRYKITEKSQAVAFWCDPISGHATLYWYRQILGQGPELLVQFQDESVVDDSQLPKDRFSAERLKGVDSTLKIQPAELGDSAMYLCASSLLGGQTYEQYFGPGTRLTVT.

The chain combines TRBV27 with TRBJ2-7; 10 bases match TRBD2. Germline V CDR1 and CDR2: MNHEY, SMNVEV (reference sequence). This CDR3 has 16 residues. J gave up 0 bases and V 5 bases, and 7 bases lay outside the gene matches. CDR3 in DNA: TGTGCCAGCAGTGCAACTAGCGGGGCAACCTCCTACGAGCAGTACTTC. It yields the protein CASSATSGATSYEQYF.

V is TRBV15 and J is TRBJ2-3; TRBD2 aligns across 12 bases. J was trimmed by 5 bases and V by 8 bases; bases with no gene match: 8. Germline V gene sequence: CDR1 LNHNV, CDR2 YYDKDF (reference sequence). There are 15 residues in the CDR3. The chain's CDR3 is CATVNGLAGIDTQYF. DNA of the CDR3: TGTGCCACCGTTAATGGACTAGCGGGAATAGATACGCAGTATTTT.

The chain uses TRBV5-1 and TRBJ2-7; D not certain. V shed 0 bases and J shed 0 bases, with 13 bases lying between them. Germline-derived CDR1 and CDR2 are SGHRS and YFSETQ. The CDR3 is 16 amino acids. The CDR3, as DNA: TGCGCCAGCAGCTTGGTGAGCGCGGCCTACTCCTACGAGCAGTACTTC. Its translation: CASSLVSAAYSYEQYF.

The CDR3 DNA reads as TGTGCCAGCAGCAAAATGGGACGGCTAGCGACCGCTTCATACAATGAGCAGTTCTTC. The encoded protein is CASSKMGRLATASYNEQFF. The chain is built from TRBV21-1 and TRBJ2-1; the table's D call, TRBD2, has no DNA check behind it. TRBV21-1 is a pseudogene segment. The CDR3 extends over 19 amino acids.

V and J are TRBV3-1 (or the pseudogene TRBV3-2) and TRBJ1-1; D is ambiguous. The CDR3 length is 14 residues. Germline CDR1 reads LGHDT; CDR2 reads YNNKEL (reference sequence). With 0 bases removed from V and 11 bases from J, the gap between germline ends came to 16 bases. The CDR3 DNA reads TGTGCCAGCAGCCAAGATTTCAGAGTGGAGTCGGCTTTCTTT. This sequence encodes CASSQDFRVESAFF.

The chain links TRBV10-3 to TRBJ2-7; 8 bases are shared with TRBD2. The V gene's germline CDR1 is ENHRY and CDR2 SYGVKD. With V trimmed by 3 bases and J by 2 bases, 3 bases remained unmatched. The CDR3 totals 14 residues. CDR3 DNA sequence: TGTGCCATCAGTGAACTAGCGGAGACCTACGAGCAGTACTTC. As protein: CAISELAETYEQYF.

The chain recombines TRBV12-5 with TRBJ1-5; the D is unclear. CDR1 is LGHNT and CDR2 is FRNRAP in the germline V gene. This CDR3 has 17 amino acids. The germline V and J ends were trimmed by 0 bases and 5 bases, with 17 bases remaining between them. For the CDR3, the DNA is TGTGCTAGTGGTTTGGTAGGAGACGCCGACGGGTATCAGCCCCAGCATTTT. Translation: CASGLVGDADGYQPQHF.

J is TRBJ2-1 and V is TRBV7-2; TRBD2 agrees at 8 bases. The CDR3 totals 15 residues. V lost 5 bases and J lost 6; bases outside the gene matches: 9. CDR1 and CDR2 (germline): SGHTA, FQGNSA. Here the CDR3 reads CASSQNGRAFNEQFF. The CDR3 nucleotides read TGTGCCAGCAGCCAAAACGGGAGGGCCTTCAATGAGCAGTTCTTC.

The rearrangement joins TRBV9 to TRBJ1-1; D remains unclear. V lost 2 bases, J lost 1 base, and 6 bases lay in between. CDR3 size: 13 residues. Looked up from germline, CDR1 is SGDLS and CDR2 is YYNGEE. CDR3 bases: TGTGCCAGCAGCGTTTATAAGAACACTGAAGCTTTCTTT. This translates into CASSVYKNTEAFF.

This clone was seen more than once but under ten times. This chain links TRBV30 with TRBJ2-2, with TRBD1 identical over 7 bases. The V and J ends lost 4 bases and 6 bases, in that order; junction bases with no gene match: 2. The germline CDR1 and CDR2 sequences are GTSNPN and SVGIG (reference sequence). CDR3 size: 12 residues. CDR3 bases: TGTGCCTGGACAGGGGGACCCGGGGAGCTGTTTTTT. This codes for CAWTGGPGELFF.

In this sample, this clone turned up a few times. The sample has other DNA sequences that encode this CDR3 too. The chain employs TRBV5-5 and TRBJ2-7, with 8 bases fitting TRBD2. CDR3 length: 15 residues. Germline values: CDR1 SGHKS, CDR2 YYEKEE (reference sequence). V trimming: 0 bases; J trimming: 0 bases; junction bases outside the gene matches: 2. As DNA, the CDR3 is TGTGCCAGCAGCTTGGTGGCGGGGGGCTCCTACGAGCAGTACTTC. Its protein product is CASSLVAGGSYEQYF.

The chain employs TRBV5-8 and TRBJ2-1, with a weak D call TRBD1 (6 bases). The germline gives CDR1 SGHTS, CDR2 YDEGEE. CDR3 size: 13 residues. The V end was cut by 3 bases, the J end by 6 bases, with 10 bases between. CDR3: CASSSGQLNEQFF. The CDR3 DNA sequence: TGTGCCAGCAGCTCCGGACAGCTCAATGAGCAGTTCTTC.

V usage is TRBV4-2 and J usage is TRBJ2-3, with 7 bases that match TRBD1. Germline CDR1 is LGHNA and CDR2 is YNFKEQ. The CDR3 covers 13 residues. The V segment lost 8 bases and the J segment 5 bases; nucleotides outside the gene matches: 7. The CDR3, as DNA: TGTGCCAGCCGACAGGGCTCTCTAGATACGCAGTATTTT. Encoded protein: CASRQGSLDTQYF.

This sequence joins TRBV5-8 and TRBJ2-5; 8 nucleotides match TRBD2. Germline V gene sequence: CDR1 SGHTS, CDR2 YDEGEE. CDR3 length equals 14 residues. The V and J ends lost 3 bases and 2 bases, in that order; junction bases with no gene match: 3. The CDR3 DNA reads TGTGCCAGCAGCTCCGGACTAGCTCAAGAGACCCAGTACTTC. It yields the protein CASSSGLAQETQYF.

V gene TRBV5-1 combines with J gene TRBJ2-3, with a possible D match to TRBD2 (6 bases). Trimming shortened V by 0 bases and J by 5 bases, and 16 bases separated the two germline ends. The CDR3 is 16 residues long. In germline, CDR1 is SGHRS, CDR2 YFSETQ. DNA of the CDR3: TGCGCCAGCAGCTTGGCGGCGGGATTAGGGAAAGATACGCAGTATTTT. Translation gives CASSLAAGLGKDTQYF.

The V and J genes are TRBV6-5 and TRBJ2-7; 8 bases agree with TRBD2. J was trimmed by 5 bases and V by 4 bases; bases with no gene match: 10. Looked up from germline, CDR1 is MNHEY and CDR2 is SVGAGI. This CDR3 comprises 15 residues. The CDR3 loop is CASSSRRTSHNEQYF. CDR3 nucleotide sequence: TGTGCCAGCAGTTCAAGGAGGACTAGCCATAACGAGCAGTACTTC.

The chain links TRBV7-3 to TRBJ2-1; the match to TRBD2 covers 10 bases. Losses at the gene ends were 0 bases for V and 7 bases for J; bases not matched to a gene: 6. This CDR3 is 16 amino acids long. Germline-derived CDR1 and CDR2 are SGHTA and FQGTGA. DNA for the CDR3: TGTGCCAGCAGCTTAACCGGGACTAGCGAGCGAAATGAGCAGTTCTTC. This translates into CASSLTGTSERNEQFF.

The chain is built from TRBV29-1 and TRBJ2-1; 10 bases agree with TRBD1. Trimming removed 0 bases from V and 8 bases from J; junction bases left unmatched: 10. The CDR3 is 16 amino acids. Germline-derived CDR1 and CDR2 are SQVTM and ANQGSEA. Here the CDR3 DNA reads TGCAGCGTTGAAGATTTAGGGACAGGGGTTAGGGATGAGCAGTTCTTC. This codes for CSVEDLGTGVRDEQFF.

The chain is built from TRBV24-1 and TRBJ1-5; 8 positions match TRBD1. CDR3 length equals 16 residues. The germline V gene has CDR1 KGHDR and CDR2 SFDVKD. V shed 2 bases, J shed 5 bases, and the junction held 7 bases outside the gene matches. For the CDR3, the DNA is TGTGCCACCAGTGATTCCGGACAGGGAATCGATCAGCCCCAGCATTTT. Protein sequence: CATSDSGQGIDQPQHF.

The genes are TRBV5-5 and TRBJ2-3, with 14 bases identical to TRBD2. The ends lost 0 bases at V and 4 bases at J; junction bases unmatched: 7. Germline V CDR1 and CDR2: SGHKS, YYEKEE (reference sequence). The CDR3 length is 18 residues. The CDR3 protein is CASSLGLAGGARADTQYF. CDR3 sequence (DNA): TGTGCCAGCAGCTTGGGACTAGCGGGAGGGGCACGGGCAGATACGCAGTATTTT. The variable domain in full, with the rest retrieved from reference TRBV5-5 and TRBJ2-3, is DAGVTQSPTHLIKTRGQQVTLRCSPISGHKSVSWYQQVLGQGPQFIFQYYEKEERGRGNFPDRFSARQFPNYSSELNVNALLLGDSALYLCASSLGLAGGARADTQYFGPGTRLTVL.

The J gene is TRBJ1-3, the V gene TRBV27, with TRBD1 identical over 7 bases. In germline, CDR1 is MNHEY, CDR2 SMNVEV (reference sequence). The CDR3 spans 14 residues. J lost 4 bases, V lost 4 bases, and 4 bases had no gene match. The CDR3 sequence is CASSYRGMGNTIYF. The CDR3 DNA reads as TGTGCCAGCAGTTACAGGGGCATGGGAAACACCATATATTTT.

The chain is built from TRBV27 and TRBJ2-7, with 8 bases lining up with TRBD2. The CDR3 is made up of 13 amino acids. The V segment lost 5 bases and the J segment 3 bases; nucleotides outside the gene matches: 3. Germline CDR1 is MNHEY and CDR2 is SMNVEV (reference sequence). The CDR3 coding sequence is TGTGCCAGCAGTGCGGGGGGCCACTACGAGCAGTACTTC. Amino acid sequence: CASSAGGHYEQYF.

The J gene is TRBJ2-7, the V gene TRBV10-3; a possible D gene is TRBD1 (6 bases). Germline loops: CDR1 ENHRY, CDR2 SYGVKD. The CDR3 consists of 12 residues. V dropped 8 bases and J dropped 2 bases, with 10 bases sitting between them. CDR3 in DNA: TGTGCCATCCGAACAGGGCCCTACGAGCAGTACTTC. Its protein product is CAIRTGPYEQYF.

V is TRBV27 and J is TRBJ2-1; 9 bases agree with TRBD2. J gave up 6 bases and V 6 bases, and 9 bases lay outside the gene matches. The CDR3 spans 15 residues. Germline CDR1 MNHEY, CDR2 SMNVEV (reference sequence). DNA for the CDR3: TGTGCCAGCAGCTATAGCGGGGGTGGGGCCAATGAGCAGTTCTTC. Amino acids: CASSYSGGGANEQFF.